Each of the 9 T cell receptor beta chains below was sequenced from the same sample in a study of blood T cell repertoires in COVID-19. The protocol was immunoSEQ multiplex PCR, while the TCRdb copy is restricted to in-frame clones and leaves out a portion. The sample holds 90,000 to 110,000 clones, roughly 80% seen once. The sequenced sample was peripheral blood. Source of these receptors: a woman aged 80 or over with acute or convalescent COVID-19.

This clone was recorded once. The chain has TRBV2 and TRBJ2-2; perhaps TRBD2 as D (6 bases). This CDR3 has 13 amino acids. Germline V gene data show CDR1 as SNHLY and CDR2 as FYNNEI. V was pared by 5 bases and J by 5 bases, with 9 bases between. The CDR3 nucleotides read TGTGCCAGCAGTCGACGGGGGACCGGGGAGCTGTTTTTT. Amino acid sequence: CASSRRGTGELFF.

CDR3 protein: CASGTGGNSPLHF. Written as DNA, the CDR3 is TGTGCCAGCGGGACAGGGGGAAATTCACCCCTCCACTTT. The chain couples TRBV3-1 (or the pseudogene TRBV3-2) to TRBJ1-6; 11 bases line up with TRBD1. The CDR3 length is 13 residues. Germline assignment: CDR1 LGHDT and CDR2 YNNKEL (reference sequence). V shed 8 bases, J shed 7 bases, and the junction held 1 base outside the gene matches.

The chain is built from TRBV2 and TRBJ2-1; TRBD1 agrees at 8 bases. The CDR3 has 14 residues. CDR1 is SNHLY and CDR2 is FYNNEI in the germline V gene. V lost 7 bases, J lost 4 bases, and 6 bases stayed unmatched. The CDR3 is CASIRDRQYNEQFF. The DNA of the CDR3 is TGTGCCAGCATCCGGGACAGGCAATACAATGAGCAGTTCTTC. The whole variable domain, filled in from reference TRBV2 and TRBJ2-1, reads EPEVTQTPSHQVTQMGQEVILRCVPISNHLYFYWYRQILGQKVEFLVSFYNNEISEKSEIFDDQFSVERPDGSNFTLKIRSTKLEDSAMYFCASIRDRQYNEQFFGPGTRLTVL.

This clone was detected a few times. The V and J genes are TRBV4-1 and TRBJ2-7; 10 positions match TRBD1. After removal of 1 base from V and 5 bases from J, the junction contained 8 bases not matched to a gene. The CDR3 is made up of 16 amino acids. From germline, CDR1 is MGHRA and CDR2 YSYEKL. The DNA for the CDR3 is TGCGCCAGCAGCCAAGGACAGGGGGCCGACTGGGACGAGCAGTACTTC. Translated, it gives CASSQGQGADWDEQYF.

This rearrangement joins TRBV2 to TRBJ1-1; the match to TRBD1 covers 8 bases. The CDR3 is made up of 12 amino acids. J was trimmed by 10 bases and V by 3 bases; bases with no gene match: 4. Germline V gene data show CDR1 as SNHLY and CDR2 as FYNNEI. The CDR3 loop reads CASSEVDRVAFF. CDR3 DNA sequence: TGTGCCAGCAGTGAGGTGGACAGGGTAGCTTTCTTT.

The rearrangement uses TRBV10-3 and TRBJ1-3, with D perhaps matching TRBD1 (6 bases). V lost 11 bases to trimming and J lost 1 base, with 6 bases between them. The CDR3 length is 11 residues. CDR1 is ENHRY and CDR2 is SYGVKD in the germline V gene. The CDR3 coding sequence is TGTGCCCAGGGGTCTGGAAACACCATATATTTT. Translation: CAQGSGNTIYF.

The chain uses TRBV18 and TRBJ1-1; 8 bases align to TRBD1. There are 15 residues in the CDR3. The germline gives CDR1 KGHSH, CDR2 LQKENI. V lost 4 bases, J lost 4 bases, and 8 bases stayed unmatched. In DNA, the CDR3 is TGTGCCAGCTCACGGTACAGGGGGTTGGGCACTGAAGCTTTCTTT. This encodes CASSRYRGLGTEAFF.

This clone was observed a few times. The CDR3 region is CASSQSSGVGEQFF. The DNA for the CDR3 is TGTGCCAGCAGCCAATCTTCGGGGGTGGGAGAGCAGTTCTTC. The rearrangement links TRBV3-1 (or the pseudogene TRBV3-2) to TRBJ2-1; TRBD2 is a possible D gene (6 bases). CDR3 length: 14 amino acids. Germline assignment: CDR1 LGHDT and CDR2 YNNKEL (reference sequence). V was trimmed by 2 bases and J by 10 bases, leaving 15 bases between them.

This chain uses TRBV5-1 with TRBJ2-7; 9 bases match TRBD1. The V segment lost 4 bases and the J segment 5 bases; nucleotides outside the gene matches: 4. CDR1 and CDR2 (germline): SGHRS, YFSETQ. The CDR3 runs to 13 residues. The CDR3 DNA reads as TGCGCCAGCAGCCTAACAGGGGGCCACGAGCAGTACTTC. It translates to CASSLTGGHEQYF.